One sample yielded the 2 T cell receptor beta chains listed below, sequenced in a study of cytomegalovirus exposure and HLA in healthy donors. It was with 60 Vbeta and 13 Jbeta primers that the PCR ran. TCRdb keeps only in-frame clones here, not all; method: immunoSEQ multiplex PCR. The sample shows about 90,000 clones, around three fifths of them seen only once. Sequenced: PBMCs. The receptors were sampled from a man aged 30-40 years in good health and CMV-seronegative.

The chain has TRBV19 and TRBJ1-5; 12 bases map to TRBD1. The V and J ends lost 9 bases and 8 bases, in that order; junction bases with no gene match: 11. CDR3 length: 15 amino acids. Looked up from germline, CDR1 is LNHDA and CDR2 is SQIVND (reference sequence). CDR3 nucleotide sequence: TGTGCCAGCAGATCGGGACAGGGGGCTGGTGAGCCCCAGCATTTT. Translated, it gives CASRSGQGAGEPQHF.

The rearrangement uses TRBV7-9 and TRBJ2-3; unclear D gene. Germline V gene data show CDR1 as SEHNR and CDR2 as FQNEAQ (reference sequence). This CDR3 contains 13 residues. V dropped 5 bases and J dropped 3 bases, with 9 bases sitting between them. The CDR3 nucleotides are TGTGCCAGCAGCAACGCCGGGACAGATACGCAGTATTTT. Its protein product is CASSNAGTDTQYF.